One and the same sample provided the 19 T cell receptor beta chains below, sequenced in a study of T cells after yellow fever vaccination. Using its own MiXCR run on the 5' RACE reads, TCRdb lists one record per CDR3 protein. Here the sample spans approximately 120,000 distinct CDR3 sequences, approximately 16% being singletons. This specimen consisted of CD8+ T cells sorted from PBMCs, obtained 5 days after the yellow fever booster vaccination. The source is a man aged 18 to 35 who received the YFV17D yellow fever vaccine.

This clonotype was recorded a few times. This sequence joins TRBV24-1 and TRBJ1-6, with a tentative D call TRBD1 (6 bases). Germline V gene sequence: CDR1 KGHDR, CDR2 SFDVKD. The CDR3 sequence is 18 residues long. Deletions cut 4 bases from V and 1 base from J, with 16 bases between. CDR3 coding DNA: TGTGCCACCAGTGAGATACCGAGGGGGGCGTCCTATAATTCACCCCTCCACTTT. Translation: CATSEIPRGASYNSPLHF.

The V call is TRBV20-1, the J call TRBJ1-2, with 7 nucleotides matching TRBD1. Germline CDR1 is DFQATT and CDR2 is SNEGSKA (reference sequence). The CDR3 totals 14 residues. The V gene end was trimmed by 6 bases and the J gene end by 2 bases; junction bases not matched to a gene: 9. The CDR3 nucleotides read TGCAGTGCCCTGGGGCAGGGGGGCAACTATGGCTACACCTTC. Amino acids: CSALGQGGNYGYTF.

This clonotype was observed a handful of times. The chain couples TRBV12-5 to TRBJ2-4; D is possibly TRBD2 (6 bases). The CDR3 covers 13 residues. Trimming took off 1 base at V and 5 bases at J, with 6 bases between the two ends. The V gene's germline CDR1 is LGHNT and CDR2 FRNRAP. The CDR3 here is CASGLAGENIQYF. DNA of the CDR3: TGTGCTAGTGGTTTGGCGGGGGAAAACATTCAGTACTTC.

The V gene is TRBV7-2, the J gene TRBJ1-2; D is unclear. Between the trimmed V and J ends, which lost 1 base and 5 bases, there was a span of 17 bases. This CDR3 is built from 16 residues. In germline, CDR1 is SGHTA, CDR2 FQGNSA. CDR3 coding DNA: TGTGCCAGCAGCTTAGGGGCAGCCTACCGAATATATGGCTACACCTTC. Protein sequence: CASSLGAAYRIYGYTF.

The V gene is TRBV4-2, the J gene TRBJ1-2, with D perhaps matching TRBD1 (5 bases). CDR3 length: 16 amino acids. V shed 3 bases and J shed 6 bases, with 20 bases lying between them. Germline V gene lookup returns CDR1 LGHNA and CDR2 YNFKEQ. The CDR3 DNA reads TGTGCCAGCAGCCACCCCGGGGGGAGCAGGGAGGATGGCTACACCTTC. Translated: CASSHPGGSREDGYTF.

The rearrangement joins TRBV6-5 to TRBJ1-2; possible D gene TRBD1, 5 bases. CDR3 length: 12 amino acids. V was trimmed by 8 bases and J by 6 bases, leaving 13 bases between them. Germline V CDR1 and CDR2: MNHEY, SVGAGI. Written as DNA, the CDR3 is TGTGCCAGCGGGCTGGGGCGAAATGGCTACACCTTC. Residues: CASGLGRNGYTF.

This clonotype occurred a few times. V gene TRBV27 combines with J gene TRBJ1-2; TRBD1 might be the D (6 bases). Trimming left V 7 bases short and J 4 bases short, with 19 bases between. Germline V gives CDR1 MNHEY, CDR2 SMNVEV (reference sequence). CDR3 length: 15 residues. The chain's CDR3 is CASTPRGEGVYGYTF. CDR3 nucleotides: TGTGCCAGCACCCCCCGGGGGGAGGGGGTCTATGGCTACACCTTC.

This clonotype was seen many times. The chain recombines TRBV5-1 with TRBJ2-7, with TRBD1 as a possible D gene (5 bases). The CDR3 extends over 13 amino acids. CDR1 and CDR2 from the germline V gene are SGHRS and YFSETQ. V was cut by 3 bases and J by 7 bases, with 14 bases left in between. In DNA, the CDR3 is TGCGCCAGCAGCTCTTCCCCAGGGTCTGAGCAGTACTTC. Its translation is CASSSSPGSEQYF.

Only a few counts were recorded for this clonotype. The V gene is TRBV7-9, the J gene TRBJ2-1; TRBD1 aligns across 8 bases. The V gene end was trimmed by 6 bases and the J gene end by 4 bases; junction bases not matched to a gene: 5. Looked up from germline, CDR1 is SEHNR and CDR2 is FQNEAQ (reference sequence). CDR3 length: 14 amino acids. CDR3 protein: CASRGTGEYNEQFF. The CDR3 region has the DNA TGTGCCAGCAGGGGGACAGGAGAGTACAATGAGCAGTTCTTC.

This clonotype was counted a few times. The V gene is TRBV11-2, the J gene TRBJ2-5; D gene uncertain. This CDR3 comprises 13 residues. V was shortened by 0 bases and J by 6 bases, with 8 bases between the two germline ends. The V gene's germline CDR1 is SGHAT and CDR2 FQNNGV. As DNA, the CDR3 is TGTGCCAGCAGCTTAGATGCGGTACAGACCCAGTACTTC. It translates to CASSLDAVQTQYF.

This clonotype was counted between two and nine times. Here the CDR3 DNA reads TGTGCCAGCAGCCCTGGGGGGACGCACCAGCCCCAGCATTTT. Protein: CASSPGGTHQPQHF. V is TRBV9 and J is TRBJ1-5, with D possibly matching TRBD1 (5 bases). Germline loops: CDR1 SGDLS, CDR2 YYNGEE. The CDR3 is made up of 14 amino acids. Trimming removed 4 bases at V and 7 bases at J, with 15 bases between.

This clonotype was detected ten times or more. This chain joins TRBV29-1 and TRBJ2-7; D uncertain. Germline CDR1 and CDR2: SQVTM and ANQGSEA. The CDR3 is made up of 14 amino acids. With 4 bases removed from V and 2 bases from J, the gap between germline ends came to 15 bases. In DNA form, the CDR3 reads TGCAGCGTTGTTTCAGCTGGCACTACCTACGAGCAGTACTTC. Protein: CSVVSAGTTYEQYF.

This clonotype turned up a few times. The rearrangement links TRBV20-1 to TRBJ2-1; 11 nucleotides match TRBD2. This CDR3 spans 15 amino acids. CDR1 and CDR2 from the germline V gene are DFQATT and SNEGSKA (reference sequence). The ends lost 5 bases at V and 4 bases at J; junction bases unmatched: 7. CDR3 bases: TGCAGTGCTCCTGACATAGCGGGGGGGTACAATGAGCAGTTCTTC. It encodes CSAPDIAGGYNEQFF.

The J gene is TRBJ2-5, the V gene TRBV6-5; 8 positions match TRBD2. The ends lost 4 bases at V and 0 bases at J; junction bases unmatched: 13. CDR3 size: 18 residues. Germline-derived CDR1 and CDR2 are MNHEY and SVGAGI. The CDR3 sequence is CASSFYSGTRQDQETQYF. The CDR3 coding sequence is TGTGCCAGCAGTTTTTACTCGGGGACTAGACAGGACCAAGAGACCCAGTACTTC.

This clonotype was seen a few times. This chain uses TRBV9 with TRBJ1-2; D is possibly TRBD1 (5 bases). This CDR3 spans 14 amino acids. V lost 2 bases to trimming and J lost 4 bases, with 12 bases between them. Germline assignment: CDR1 SGDLS and CDR2 YYNGEE. CDR3 in DNA: TGTGCCAGCAGCGTCGGACGGGACCTCTATGGCTACACCTTC. This translates into CASSVGRDLYGYTF.

This clonotype was seen more than once but under ten times. The chain recombines TRBV30 with TRBJ2-7; D is ambiguous. The CDR3 totals 13 residues. The germline V and J ends were trimmed by 1 base and 6 bases, with 13 bases remaining between them. CDR1 is GTSNPN, CDR2 SVGIG, per germline (reference sequence). The CDR3 region has the DNA TGTGCCTGGAGTGGGGGATTAAAGGGCGAGCAGTACTTC. Its protein is CAWSGGLKGEQYF.

The rearrangement links TRBV6-5 to TRBJ1-2; tentative D call: TRBD1 (5 bases). The CDR3 loop spans 13 amino acids. Germline CDR1 reads MNHEY; CDR2 reads SVGAGI. V was cut by 2 bases and J by 5 bases, with 9 bases left in between. The CDR3 spells CASSYGAGYGYTF. The CDR3 bases are TGTGCCAGCAGTTACGGGGCAGGTTATGGCTACACCTTC.

This clonotype was detected only a few times. The chain is built from TRBV20-1 and TRBJ2-7; unclear D gene. The CDR3 is made up of 11 amino acids. CDR1 is DFQATT and CDR2 is SNEGSKA in the germline V gene (reference sequence). The V and J ends lost 6 bases and 6 bases respectively, with 12 bases between them. The CDR3 DNA sequence: TGCAGTGCCCTCTTCCGGGCCGAGCAGTACTTC. Amino acid sequence: CSALFRAEQYF.

The chain uses TRBV7-9 and TRBJ1-1; perhaps TRBD1 as D (5 bases). This CDR3 is built from 13 residues. From germline, CDR1 is SEHNR and CDR2 FQNEAQ (reference sequence). V was trimmed by 5 bases and J by 4 bases, leaving 11 bases between them. The DNA for the CDR3 is TGTGCCAGCAGCCCCCGGGACCTCACTGAAGCTTTCTTT. Translation: CASSPRDLTEAFF.